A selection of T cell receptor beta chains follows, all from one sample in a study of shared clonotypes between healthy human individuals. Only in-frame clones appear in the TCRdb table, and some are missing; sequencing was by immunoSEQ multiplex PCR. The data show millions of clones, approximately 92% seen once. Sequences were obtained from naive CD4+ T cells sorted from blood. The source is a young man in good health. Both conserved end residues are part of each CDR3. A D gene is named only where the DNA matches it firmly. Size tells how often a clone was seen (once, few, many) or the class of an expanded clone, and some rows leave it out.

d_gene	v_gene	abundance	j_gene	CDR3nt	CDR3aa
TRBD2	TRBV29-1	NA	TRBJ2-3	TGCAGCGTTTCTTTGACTAGCGGCACAGATACGCAGTATTTT	CSVSLTSGTDTQYF
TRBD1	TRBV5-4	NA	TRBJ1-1	TGTGCCAGCAGCTTAGGGACAGGGCCCAACACTGAAGCTTTCTTT	CASSLGTGPNTEAFF
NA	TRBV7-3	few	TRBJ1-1	TGTGCCAGCAGCCCGAGGCCGAACGCTGAAGCTTTCTTT	CASSPRPNAEAFF
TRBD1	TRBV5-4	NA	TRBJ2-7	TGTGCCAGCAGCTCTGGACAGGGTGTTCACGGCGAGCAGTACTTC	CASSSGQGVHGEQYF
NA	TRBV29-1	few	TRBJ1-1	TGCAGCGTTGAAGGCCGGCAAAACACTGAAGCTTTCTTT	CSVEGRQNTEAFF
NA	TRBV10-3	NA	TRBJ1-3	TGTGCCACCTCCAGGGACCCTGGAAACACCATATATTTT	CATSRDPGNTIYF
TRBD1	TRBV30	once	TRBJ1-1	TGTGCCTGGAGTGTACAGGGGGCAGGTGAAGCTTTCTTT	CAWSVQGAGEAFF
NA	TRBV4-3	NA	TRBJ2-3	TGCGCCAGCAGCCAAGAATGGGCAGATACGCAGTATTTT	CASSQEWADTQYF
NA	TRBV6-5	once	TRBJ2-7	TGTGCCAGCAGTTACGGGGGCACGAGCCACGAGCAGTACTTC	CASSYGGTSHEQYF
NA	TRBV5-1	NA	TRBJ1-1	TGCGCCAGCAGCCCTTCCGCTCAGAACACTGAAGCTTTCTTT	CASSPSAQNTEAFF
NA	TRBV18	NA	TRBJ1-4	TGTGCCAGCTCATTCACAGCAACTAATGAAAAACTGTTTTTT	CASSFTATNEKLFF
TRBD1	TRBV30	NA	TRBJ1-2	TGTGCCTGGAGCGACAGGGGGGACTATGGCTACACCTTC	CAWSDRGDYGYTF
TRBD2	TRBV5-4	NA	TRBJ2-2	TGTGCCAGCAGCTCCGCGGGGGCGAACACCGGGGAGCTGTTTTTT	CASSSAGANTGELFF
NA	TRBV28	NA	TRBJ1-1	TGTGCCAGCAGTTTACCCAACACTGAAGCTTTCTTT	CASSLPNTEAFF
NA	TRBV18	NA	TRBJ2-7	TGTGCCAGCTCACCCGCAGGGGTCAGGGTATTCGACGAGCAGTACTTC	CASSPAGVRVFDEQYF
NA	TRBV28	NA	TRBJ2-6	TGTGCCAGCAGTGCACAGAGCTCTGGGGCCAACGTCCTGACTTTC	CASSAQSSGANVLTF
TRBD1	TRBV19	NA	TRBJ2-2	TGTGCCAGCCGCCGGACAGGGATCCCCGGGGAGCTGTTTTTT	CASRRTGIPGELFF
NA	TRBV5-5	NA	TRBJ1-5	TGTGCCAGCAGCTTGGGACGGTTAGGCAATCAGCCCCAGCATTTT	CASSLGRLGNQPQHF
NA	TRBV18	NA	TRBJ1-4	TGTGCCAGCTCACCTCCAGGGGCCCTTAATGAAAAACTGTTTTTT	CASSPPGALNEKLFF
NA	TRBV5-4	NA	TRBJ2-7	TGTGCCAGCAGCTTGTACGGGGCTGCAGGGCAGCAGTACTTC	CASSLYGAAGQQYF
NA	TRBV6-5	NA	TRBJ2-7	TGTGCCAGCAGTTACAAGGCTAGATACGAGCAGTACTTC	CASSYKARYEQYF
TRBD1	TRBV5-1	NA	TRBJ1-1	TGCGCCAGCAGCTTACGACAGGGGGGAAGCACTGAAGCTTTCTTT	CASSLRQGGSTEAFF
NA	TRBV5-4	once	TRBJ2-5	TGTGCCAGCAGCTTGGTGGGGGTTGCGGGAGAGACCCAGTACTTC	CASSLVGVAGETQYF
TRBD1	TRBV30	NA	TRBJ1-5	TGTGCCTGGTCGCAGGGGACAGGGATTCGTCTTGGCAATCAGCCCCAGCATTTT	CAWSQGTGIRLGNQPQHF
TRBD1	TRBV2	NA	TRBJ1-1	TGTGCCAGCAAGTGGGGACAGGGGAGGACTGAAGCTTTCTTT	CASKWGQGRTEAFF
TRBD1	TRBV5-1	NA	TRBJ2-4	TGCGCCAGCAGCTTCGGACAGGCCGGGGACATTCAGTACTTC	CASSFGQAGDIQYF
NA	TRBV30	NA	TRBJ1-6	TGTGCATCCCAAGGGGGGGGCTCCTATAATTCACCCCTCCACTTT	CASQGGGSYNSPLHF
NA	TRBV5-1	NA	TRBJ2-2	TGCGCCAGCAGCCCCGGGACACTAAACACCGGGGAGCTGTTTTTT	CASSPGTLNTGELFF
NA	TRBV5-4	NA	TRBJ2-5	TGTGCCAGCAGCTCCACAGTGGAGACCCAGTACTTC	CASSSTVETQYF
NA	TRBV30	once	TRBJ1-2	TGTGCCTGGAGTCCTGGGCCGATTGAAACTGGCTACACCTTC	CAWSPGPIETGYTF
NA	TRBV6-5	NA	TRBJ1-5	TGTGCCAGCCGGAACAGGGAGAGCAATCAGCCCCAGCATTTT	CASRNRESNQPQHF
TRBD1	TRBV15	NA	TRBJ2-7	TGTGCCACCAGCAGAGATAGTGGACAGGGGTTCTCCTACGAGCAGTACTTC	CATSRDSGQGFSYEQYF
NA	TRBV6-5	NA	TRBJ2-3	TGTGCCAGCGGGGAGAACCCCACAGATACGCAGTATTTT	CASGENPTDTQYF
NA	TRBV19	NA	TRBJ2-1	TGTGCCAGTAGTATAGTTGGGGCTACCGCCGGAGAGCAGTTCTTC	CASSIVGATAGEQFF
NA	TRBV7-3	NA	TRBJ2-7	TGTGCCAGCAGCCCTGGGACCTCGGCCCACGAGCAGTACTTC	CASSPGTSAHEQYF
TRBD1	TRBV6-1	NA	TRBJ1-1	TGTGCCAGCAGTACAGGGGGCGTGGGGAACACTGAAGCTTTCTTT	CASSTGGVGNTEAFF
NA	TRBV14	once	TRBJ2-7	TGTGCCAGCAGCCATCAGGGTGGGCCGCTTATGGAGCAGTACTTC	CASSHQGGPLMEQYF
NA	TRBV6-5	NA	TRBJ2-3	TGTGCCAGCAGTTACCTGGATACGCAGTATTTT	CASSYLDTQYF
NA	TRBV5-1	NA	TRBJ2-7	TGCGCCAGCAGGTCGACAGGCTACGAGCAGTACTTC	CASRSTGYEQYF
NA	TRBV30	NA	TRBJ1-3	TGTGCCTGGAGTGTATGGCATTTGGGAAACACCATATATTTT	CAWSVWHLGNTIYF
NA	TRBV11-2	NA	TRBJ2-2	TGTGCCAGCAGCTCTTTCTGGGGGGGCACCACCGGGGAGCTGTTTTTT	CASSSFWGGTTGELFF
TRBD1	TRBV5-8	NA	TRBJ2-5	TGTGCCAGCAGCAGACAGGGGCCAGGGGAGACCCAGTACTTC	CASSRQGPGETQYF